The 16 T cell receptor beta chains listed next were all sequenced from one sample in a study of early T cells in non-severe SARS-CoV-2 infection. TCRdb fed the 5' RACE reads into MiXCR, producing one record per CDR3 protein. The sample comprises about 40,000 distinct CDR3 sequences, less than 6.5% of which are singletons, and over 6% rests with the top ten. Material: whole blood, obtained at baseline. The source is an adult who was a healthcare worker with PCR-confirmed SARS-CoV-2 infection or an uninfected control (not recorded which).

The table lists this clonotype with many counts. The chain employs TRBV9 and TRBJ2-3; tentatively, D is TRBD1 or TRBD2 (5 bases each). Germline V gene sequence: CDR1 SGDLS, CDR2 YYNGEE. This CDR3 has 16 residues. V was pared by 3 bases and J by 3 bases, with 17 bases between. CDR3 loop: CASSDGKGRTTDTQYF. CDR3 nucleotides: TGTGCCAGCAGCGACGGGAAGGGGAGAACGACAGATACGCAGTATTTT.

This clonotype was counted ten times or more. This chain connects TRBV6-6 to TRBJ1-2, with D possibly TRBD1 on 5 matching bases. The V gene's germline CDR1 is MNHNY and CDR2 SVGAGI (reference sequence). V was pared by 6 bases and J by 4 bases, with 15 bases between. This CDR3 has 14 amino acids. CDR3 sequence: CASRRPRDFYGYTF. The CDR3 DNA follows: TGTGCCAGCAGACGCCCCAGGGATTTCTATGGCTACACCTTC.

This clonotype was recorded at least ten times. The CDR3 sequence: CSARARLRTGSDTQYF. CDR3 bases: TGCAGTGCTAGAGCCAGACTACGCACAGGATCAGATACGCAGTATTTT. V and J are TRBV20-1 and TRBJ2-3; D tentatively fits TRBD1 or TRBD2 (5 bases each). CDR3 length: 16 residues. Looked up from germline, CDR1 is DFQATT and CDR2 is SNEGSKA (reference sequence). Deletions cut 1 base from V and 4 bases from J, with 18 bases between.

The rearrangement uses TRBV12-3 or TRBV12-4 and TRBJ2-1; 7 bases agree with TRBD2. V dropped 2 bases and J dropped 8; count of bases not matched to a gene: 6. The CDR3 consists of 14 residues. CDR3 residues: CASSLWREFDEQFF. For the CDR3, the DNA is TGTGCCAGCAGTTTATGGCGGGAGTTCGATGAGCAGTTCTTC.

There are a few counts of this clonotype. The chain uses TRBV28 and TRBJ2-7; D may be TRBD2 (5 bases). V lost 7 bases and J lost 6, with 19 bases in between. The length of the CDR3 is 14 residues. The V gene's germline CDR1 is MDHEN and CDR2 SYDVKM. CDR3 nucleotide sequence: TGTGCCAGCACCATAAGCCCTCTAGCCCGCGAGCAGTACGTC. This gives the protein CASTISPLAREQYV.

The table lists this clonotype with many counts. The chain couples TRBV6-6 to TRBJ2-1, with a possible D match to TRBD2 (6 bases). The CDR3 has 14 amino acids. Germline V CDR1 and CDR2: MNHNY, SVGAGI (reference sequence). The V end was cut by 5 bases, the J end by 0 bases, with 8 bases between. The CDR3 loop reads CASSLTSSYNEQFF. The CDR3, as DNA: TGTGCCAGCAGTCTGACTAGCTCCTACAATGAGCAGTTCTTC.

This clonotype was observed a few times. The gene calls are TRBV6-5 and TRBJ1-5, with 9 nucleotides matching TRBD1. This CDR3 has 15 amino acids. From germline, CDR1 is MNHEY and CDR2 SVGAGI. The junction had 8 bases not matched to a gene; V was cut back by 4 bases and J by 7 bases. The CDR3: CASSSFTGGGQPQHF. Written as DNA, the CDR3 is TGTGCCAGCAGTTCCTTCACAGGGGGCGGCCAGCCCCAGCATTTT.

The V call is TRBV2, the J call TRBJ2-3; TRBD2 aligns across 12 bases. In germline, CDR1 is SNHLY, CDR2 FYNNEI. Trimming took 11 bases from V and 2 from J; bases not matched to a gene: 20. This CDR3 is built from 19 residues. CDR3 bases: TGTGCCTACCCCAGGGCCCGACTAGCGGGAGTGACGTTCACAGATACGCAGTATTTT. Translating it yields CAYPRARLAGVTFTDTQYF.

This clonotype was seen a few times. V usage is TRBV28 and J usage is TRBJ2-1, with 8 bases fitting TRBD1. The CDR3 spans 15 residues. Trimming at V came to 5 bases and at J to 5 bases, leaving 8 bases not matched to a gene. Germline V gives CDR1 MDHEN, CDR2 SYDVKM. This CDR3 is CASSLRDRNDNEQFF. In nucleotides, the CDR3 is TGTGCCAGCAGTCTCCGGGACAGGAACGACAATGAGCAGTTCTTC. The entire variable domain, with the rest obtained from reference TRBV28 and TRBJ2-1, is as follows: DVKVTQSSRYLVKRTGEKVFLECVQDMDHENMFWYRQDPGLGLRLIYFSYDVKMKEKGDIPEGYSVSREKKERFSLILESASTNQTSMYLCASSLRDRNDNEQFFGPGTRLTVL.

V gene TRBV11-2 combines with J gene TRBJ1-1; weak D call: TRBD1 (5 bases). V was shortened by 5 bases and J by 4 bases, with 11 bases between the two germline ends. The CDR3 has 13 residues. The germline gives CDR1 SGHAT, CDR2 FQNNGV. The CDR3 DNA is TGTGCCAGCAGCCTCCCGGGGGTCACTGAAGCTTTCTTT. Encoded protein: CASSLPGVTEAFF. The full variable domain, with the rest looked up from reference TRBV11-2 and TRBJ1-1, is EAGVAQSPRYKIIEKRQSVAFWCNPISGHATLYWYQQILGQGPKLLIQFQNNGVVDDSQLPKDRFSAERLKGVDSTLKIQPAKLEDSAVYLCASSLPGVTEAFFGQGTRLTVV.

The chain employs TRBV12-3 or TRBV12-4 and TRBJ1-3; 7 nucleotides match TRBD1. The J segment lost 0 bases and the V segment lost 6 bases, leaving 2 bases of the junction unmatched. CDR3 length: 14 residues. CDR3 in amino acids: CASRRDSSGNTIYF. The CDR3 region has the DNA TGTGCCAGCAGAAGGGACAGCTCTGGAAACACCATATATTTT.

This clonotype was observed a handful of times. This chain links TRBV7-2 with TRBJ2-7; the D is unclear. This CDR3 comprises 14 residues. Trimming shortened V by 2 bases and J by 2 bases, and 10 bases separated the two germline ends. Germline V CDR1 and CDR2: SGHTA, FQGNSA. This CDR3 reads CASSLRGSAYEQYF. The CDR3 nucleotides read TGTGCCAGCAGCTTAAGAGGTTCAGCCTACGAGCAGTACTTC.

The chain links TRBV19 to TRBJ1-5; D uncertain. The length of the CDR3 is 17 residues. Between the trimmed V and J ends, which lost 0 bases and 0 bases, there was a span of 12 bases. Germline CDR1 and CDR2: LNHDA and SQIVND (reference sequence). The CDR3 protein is CASSIEVVVTSNQPQHF. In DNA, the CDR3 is TGTGCCAGTAGTATAGAGGTGGTAGTGACTAGCAATCAGCCCCAGCATTTT. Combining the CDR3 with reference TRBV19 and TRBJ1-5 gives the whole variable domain DGGITQSPKYLFRKEGQNVTLSCEQNLNHDAMYWYRQDPGQGLRLIYYSQIVNDFQKGDIAEGYSVSREKKESFPLTVTSAQKNPTAFYLCASSIEVVVTSNQPQHFGDGTRLSIL.

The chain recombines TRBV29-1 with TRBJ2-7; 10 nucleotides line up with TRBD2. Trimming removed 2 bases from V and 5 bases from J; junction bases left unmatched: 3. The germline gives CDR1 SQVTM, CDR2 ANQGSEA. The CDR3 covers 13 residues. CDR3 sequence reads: CSVETSGKDEQYF. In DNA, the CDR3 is TGCAGCGTTGAAACTAGCGGGAAGGACGAGCAGTACTTC.

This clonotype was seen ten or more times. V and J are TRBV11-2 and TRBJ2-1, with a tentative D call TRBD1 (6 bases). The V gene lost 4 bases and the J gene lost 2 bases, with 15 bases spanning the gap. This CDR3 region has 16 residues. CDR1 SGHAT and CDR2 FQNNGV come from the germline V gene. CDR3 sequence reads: CASSSGLGQAYNEQFF. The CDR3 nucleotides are TGTGCCAGCAGCTCAGGTCTGGGACAAGCCTACAATGAGCAGTTCTTC.

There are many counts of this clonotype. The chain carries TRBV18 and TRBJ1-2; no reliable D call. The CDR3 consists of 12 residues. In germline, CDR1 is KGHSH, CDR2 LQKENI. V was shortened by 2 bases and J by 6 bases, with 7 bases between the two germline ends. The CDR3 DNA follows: TGTGCCAGCTCACCATATGGGGATGGCTACACCTTC. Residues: CASSPYGDGYTF.